The present TCR beta chain was sequenced within a study of T cells after yellow fever vaccination. This clonotype has only a few counts. A single record per CDR3 protein comes from TCRdb applying MiXCR to the 5' RACE reads. This table has a few hundred thousand distinct CDR3 sequences, 3.6% appearing once. The CDR3 has 13 residues. The germline V gene encodes CDR1 PRHDT and CDR2 FYEKMQ (reference sequence). V was trimmed by 7 bases and J by 1 base, leaving 11 bases between them. The sequence was collected from a man aged 18-30 years who received the YFV17D yellow fever vaccine. Material: PBMCs, obtained on the day of the yellow fever booster vaccination. The rearrangement joins TRBV13 to TRBJ2-7; D may be TRBD1 (5 bases). CDR3 nucleotide sequence: TGTGCCAGCACTAAGGGGAAATCCTACGAGCAGTACGTC. Amino acids: CASTKGKSYEQYV.